This T cell receptor (beta chain) was sequenced for a study of T cell clones after liver transplantation. Whole-study context: Post-transplant blood was tracked for graft-donor-reactive T cell clones identified in a pre-transplant mixed lymphocyte reaction.

Sequencing was performed with immunoSEQ multiplex PCR; in TCRdb, only in-frame clones are kept and a portion is missing. The repertoire holds roughly 70,000 clones, with over 85% as singletons. A word on this clone: Its matching antigen is unknown.

Sorting of unstimulated PBMCs yielded separate CD3+CD4+ and CD3+CD8+ fractions. The germline CDR1 and CDR2 sequences are SGHNT and YENEEA. V shed 5 bases and J shed 0 bases, with 13 bases lying between them. The CDR3 runs to 15 residues. Study outcomes and limitations: A larger donor-reactive than third-party decline suggested partial antigen-specific deletion. Migration into the graft, not deletion, may explain lost graft donor-reactive T cells.

The sequenced sample was CD4+ T cells from blood, obtained before liver transplant. The receptor's source is a human donor who received a liver transplant. The V and J genes are TRBV11-3 and TRBJ1-1; a weak D match, TRBD1 (5 bases). CDR3 residues: CASSPGSRVNTEAFF. DNA of the CDR3: TGTGCCAGCAGCCCCGGAAGCAGGGTGAACACTGAAGCTTTCTTT.